Described below is a single TCR beta chain sequence and its context. This clone's antigen is unknown. Per-nucleotide qualities are absent, and no much larger clonotype sits a single base away. Patients with autoimmune disease history or receiving systemic immunosuppression were excluded from the trial. Peripheral blood for TCR sequencing was collected from all dose cohorts at baseline, on cycle 4 day 1, and on cycle 7 day 1. Samples were obtained from an open-label, multicenter, first-in-human phase I dose-escalation trial of ivuxolimab. Adults with locally advanced or metastatic melanoma, renal cell carcinoma, hepatocellular carcinoma or head and neck squamous cell carcinoma were enrolled in the trial. Before TCR sequencing, CD4+ T cells and CD8+ T cells from peripheral blood were sorted into separate populations. At the junction V is shortened by 2 bases and J by 0 bases, with 15 bases in between. Per the germline V gene, SGHTA is the CDR1 and FQGNSA is the CDR2. The CDR3 starts with the cysteine, ends with the phenylalanine, and has 17 residues. Of the read, only the CDR3 DNA is kept; its 51 bases are in frame from base 1.

This sample is drawn from a study of OX40 agonist ivuxolimab in advanced cancers. Turning to the overall study: Ivuxolimab, which targeted the costimulatory receptor OX40 (CD134), was an agonistic, fully human IgG2 monoclonal antibody. The monotherapy dose-escalation portion (N ≈ 57 patients) of the phase I ivuxolimab trial is reported in the paper. The dose-escalation cohort was 80% to 90% male with a mean age of roughly 62 years, ranging from roughly 23 to 90. Intravenous ivuxolimab was administered to patients every 2 weeks at six dose levels: 0.01, 0.1, 0.3, 1.5, 3 and 10 mg/kg. The point of sequencing TCRbeta in the periphery was to test whether ivuxolimab changed TCR sequence diversity and drove clonal T-cell expansion. Among the roughly 50 dose-escalation patients, around 20 had hepatocellular carcinoma, roughly 15 melanoma, 9 renal cell carcinoma and 9 head and neck cancer. Partial responses were achieved by three dose-escalation patients, of whom one had hepatocellular carcinoma and two had cutaneous melanoma. Patients were allowed to have had prior anti-PD-1, anti-PD-L1 or anti-CTLA-4 therapy, and 30% to 50% of the dose-escalation patients had previously received checkpoint inhibitors.

Genomic DNA was isolated from the sorted cells so that the TCRbeta CDR3 region could be sequenced. TCRbeta CDR3 regions were sequenced using the immunoSEQ Assay. What TCRdb holds here is the immuneACCESS table cut down to in-frame rearrangements. Part of the clones is not present; checked against another copy, under half of the missing clones reflect an unresolved V gene, and the others are unexplained. This sample gives tens of thousands of clones in total; 75% to 90% of them show up just once. 0.33% of the sample is taken by the ten largest. General study outcomes and caveats: In partial responders in the 0.1-3.0 mg/kg groups, normalized peripheral clonal expansion was found to be among the lowest, especially among CD8+ T cells. After ivuxolimab, expanded clones were on average more numerous among CD8+ T cells than among CD4+ T cells. At doses from 0.1 to 3.0 mg/kg, clonal expansion was seen in both CD4+ and CD8+ blood T cells between baseline and week 6. Low levels of normalized T-cell clonal expansion were also seen in some nonresponding patients. The antigen specificity of the clonally expanded peripheral T cells was not determined.

This TCR derives from an adult with an advanced solid tumor such as melanoma, head and neck, liver or kidney cancer. The rearrangement combines TRBV7-2 with TRBJ2-3, with no reliable assignment of the D segment. The source material was CD4+ or CD8+ T cells sorted from blood, sampled in a trial of the OX40 agonist ivuxolimab. The CDR3 region has the sequence CASSLKNGGSSTDTQYF. The DNA reads TGTGCCAGCAGCTTAAAGAACGGCGGTTCTAGCACAGATACGCAGTATTTT.